This record concerns one T cell receptor beta chain sequence. This clonotype appeared many times. Its antigen is not yet known. No clone much larger than this one lies a single base away; base qualities are absent. The axillary draining lymph nodes of breast cancer patients were the source of the lymph node samples. The entry originates in a study of breast tumors, draining lymph nodes, adjacent tissues listed by TCRdb under 2016. In the study overall: The study compared TCR beta repertoires across tumor, adjacent nontumor tissue and axillary lymph nodes from breast cancer patients. The study was designed to assess the relationships and possible T-cell exchange between tumor, surrounding tissue and draining lymph node repertoires in human breast cancer.

What the work shows at the level of the full study, not this receptor alone: Tumors showed preferential V and J gene usage, and their T-cell repertoire diversity fell below that of lymph nodes yet above that of nontumor tissue. The data were judged consistent with most tumor T cells deriving from the lymph node and then expanding within tumor tissue. Tumor and nontumor tissue repertoires were found to be significantly more similar in luminal-like than in basal-like breast cancer. The study presented the conclusion that tumor T cells originate in lymph nodes as consistent with a hypothesis, not as something directly demonstrated.

The reads were generated on an Illumina HiSeq 2000. TCR beta chain libraries were generated by multiplex PCR amplification. High-throughput sequencing was used to analyze the amplified TCR beta chain products. The raw public data were reprocessed by TCRdb itself: fastp quality trimming at Q25, MiXCR clonotype calling, in-frame beta chains only. Rows are unified per CDR3 protein, each entry keeping the most common DNA and genes. In this sample the table shows approximately 140,000 distinct CDR3 sequences, approximately 30% of which occur a single time. The leading ten clones occupy about 2.5% of the sample. The CDR3, from cysteine to phenylalanine, totals 15 residues. Only CDR3 DNA remains: 45 bases, in frame from the first base. The junction carries 9 bases between V and J, which are trimmed by 2 bases and 0 bases respectively. The germline V gene encodes CDR1 SEHNR and CDR2 FQNEAQ (reference sequence).

The chain employs TRBV7-9 and TRBJ2-3, with TRBD2 as a weak D call on 5 bases. This sequence originates from a female donor with breast cancer. Some clones in this sample may be carry-over from other donors' samples. Sample: axillary lymph node tissue. The DNA is as follows: TGTGCCAGCAGCTTAAGAGGGCCTAGCACAGATACGCAGTATTTT. It translates as CASSLRGPSTDTQYF.